Detailed here is one T cell receptor beta chain. This CDR3 has 15 residues. Trimming removed 8 bases from V and 8 bases from J, with 22 bases in between. From germline, CDR1 is MNHEY and CDR2 SVGAGI. The entry originates in a study of T cell responses to AZD1222 COVID-19 vaccine. The repertoire was sequenced with immunoSEQ multiplex PCR; TCRdb's copy has only in-frame clones and lacks some. The data contain fewer than 150,000 clones, roughly 86% of them singletons. The source was peripheral blood, collected on day 0 of AZD1222 vaccination. This receptor was identified in an adult in good health. The chain joins TRBV6-5 to TRBJ2-1; D might be TRBD2 (5 bases). CDR3 residues: CASGFPGTHEDEQFF. DNA of the CDR3: TGTGCCAGCGGATTCCCGGGAACCCACGAGGATGAGCAGTTCTTC.